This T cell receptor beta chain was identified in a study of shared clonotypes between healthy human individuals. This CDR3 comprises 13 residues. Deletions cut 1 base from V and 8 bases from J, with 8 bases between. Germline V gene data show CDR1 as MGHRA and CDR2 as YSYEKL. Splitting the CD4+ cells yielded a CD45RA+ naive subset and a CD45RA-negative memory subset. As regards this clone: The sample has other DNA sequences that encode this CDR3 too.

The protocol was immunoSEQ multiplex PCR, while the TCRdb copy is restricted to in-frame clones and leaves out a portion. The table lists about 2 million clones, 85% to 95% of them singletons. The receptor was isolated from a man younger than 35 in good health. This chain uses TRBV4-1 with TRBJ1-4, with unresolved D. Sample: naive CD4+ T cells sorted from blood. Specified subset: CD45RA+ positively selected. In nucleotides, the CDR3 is TGCGCCAGCAGCCAAGTGGTAAACGAAAAACTGTTTTTT. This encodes CASSQVVNEKLFF.